These T cell receptor beta chains were read from a single sample in a study of Ad26.COV2.S vaccination and SARS-CoV-2 variants. This table comes from immunoSEQ multiplex PCR, and its TCRdb copy is limited to in-frame clones, with some not included. The table shows 380,000 or so clones, with 65% to 90% occurring only once. The sample consisted of peripheral blood, taken in a trial of Ad26.COV2.S vaccine versus placebo. The receptor source for this set is a person aged 18-60 years who received the Ad26.COV2.S COVID-19 vaccine or a placebo. Each CDR3 is given without its conserved first and last residue. The D gene is left open where the match is weak. Clone size, where shown, is once, few, many, or a class for clones that have expanded.

TRBJ1-3 | - | TRBV4-3 | - | ASSQARGSRPGNTIY
TRBJ2-2 | - | TRBV19 | - | ASSIGRHANTGELF
TRBJ1-3 | many | TRBV5-6 | TRBD1 | ASTGTGWGNTIY
TRBJ2-3 | - | TRBV12-3/TRBV12-4 | - | ASSRFGTQY
TRBJ1-1 | - | TRBV15 | - | ATSGGGGGRTEAF
TRBJ2-2 | - | TRBV24-1 | - | ATSALFGGANTGELF
TRBJ1-4 | - | TRBV6-5 | TRBD1 | ASSISGQGNEKLF
TRBJ1-4 | - | TRBV28 | - | ASSLGQLPTNEKLF
TRBJ1-4 | - | TRBV6-6 | - | ASSYVQGSEKLF
TRBJ1-2 | - | TRBV5-4 | - | ASSLNVEASYGYT
TRBJ2-3 | - | TRBV12-5 | TRBD2 | ASGLVRKLANYTDTQY
TRBJ2-5 | - | TRBV21-1 | - | ASSKEETGQYQETQY
TRBJ2-7 | - | TRBV9 | - | ASSVGWRRTYEQY
TRBJ1-1 | - | TRBV6-2/TRBV6-3 | - | ASSYSGGGTEAF
TRBJ2-5 | once | TRBV7-3 | - | ASSLGPQETQY
TRBJ1-4 | - | TRBV30 | - | AWSVGEKLF
TRBJ1-3 | - | TRBV10-3 | - | AISPRTEGRGAGNTIY
TRBJ2-3 | - | TRBV7-3 | - | ASRVGMTDTQY
TRBJ1-1 | - | TRBV6-5 | - | ASSSRDTWKNTF
TRBJ2-2 | - | TRBV9 | TRBD2 | ASSVGREFVGELF
TRBJ2-5 | - | TRBV6-2/TRBV6-3 | TRBD2 | ASSYLAGLAGGRVARATQY
TRBJ1-5 | - | TRBV24-1 | - | ATSDLQVLGPQH
TRBJ1-2 | few | TRBV7-2 | TRBD1 | ASSLTGPLYGYT
TRBJ1-6 | - | TRBV27 | - | ASSSTGVYNSPLH
TRBJ2-1 | - | TRBV4-3 | - | ASSQFPRSRSSYNEQF
TRBJ2-7 | - | TRBV7-2 | - | ASSSWNRPYEQY
TRBJ1-6 | - | TRBV14 | - | ASSQVRSTGSPLH
TRBJ1-1 | - | TRBV11-2 | - | ASSSAGWMGTEAF
TRBJ1-6 | - | TRBV9 | - | ASSVSSGGLNSPLH
TRBJ1-5 | many | TRBV7-9 | TRBD1 | ASSRQGDSPQH
TRBJ2-3 | - | TRBV6-2/TRBV6-3 | - | ASSYSKRPTDTQY
TRBJ2-7 | - | TRBV11-2 | - | ASSFLQMGSYEQY
TRBJ1-3 | - | TRBV11-2 | - | ASSLKQAGSGNTIY
TRBJ1-4 | - | TRBV7-9 | - | ASSYLATNEKLF
TRBJ1-1 | - | TRBV4-1 | TRBD1 | ASSPSGTAMNTEAF
TRBJ1-6 | - | TRBV24-1 | - | ATSEHWNSPLH
TRBJ1-3 | - | TRBV11-2 | - | ASSLLGRQSGNTIY
TRBJ2-7 | - | TRBV28 | - | ASSWSGTPFGGQY
TRBJ2-5 | - | TRBV4-3 | - | ASSQSAGNQETQY
TRBJ1-4 | - | TRBV4-2 | - | ASSRSKGENEKLF
TRBJ1-4 | - | TRBV19 | TRBD1 | ASSLRTGGSEKLF
TRBJ1-2 | - | TRBV21-1 | - | ASSKDQGPLWGYT
TRBJ1-1 | - | TRBV12-3/TRBV12-4 | TRBD1 | ASSPDRGAF
TRBJ2-3 | - | TRBV4-3 | - | ASSRLAGVNTDTQY
TRBJ1-2 | - | TRBV29-1 | - | SVDRGGDGYT
TRBJ1-4 | - | TRBV28 | - | ATQGSAGEKLF
TRBJ1-5 | - | TRBV28 | TRBD1 | ASRPGQDNQPQH
TRBJ1-2 | - | TRBV28 | - | ASSLGGYGYT
TRBJ1-1 | - | TRBV7-9 | TRBD1 | ASSRQGFGAF
TRBJ1-4 | - | TRBV7-2 | - | ASSSQTGLNEKLF
TRBJ2-7 | - | TRBV7-9 | - | ASSLADYEQY